These 19 T cell receptor beta chains came from one sample sequenced in a study of T cells in Graves' hyperthyroidism and ophthalmopathy. TCR beta CDR3 region amplification was performed from RNA transcripts. TCR CDR3 regions were first amplified by RT-PCR with HTBI primers. In TCRdb, the multiplex PCR reads were re-called with MiXCR into one record per CDR3 protein. The sample includes around 380,000 distinct CDR3 sequences, approximately 13% of them seen just once. Sequencing used blood. These receptors came from a man younger than 40 with Graves' hyperthyroidism that later progressed to Graves' ophthalmopathy.

This clonotype was observed at least ten times. V usage is TRBV5-1 and J usage is TRBJ1-1, with D perhaps TRBD1 (6 bases). The germline gives CDR1 SGHRS, CDR2 YFSETQ. Trimming took off 2 bases at V and 6 bases at J, with 14 bases between the two ends. The CDR3 runs to 14 residues. The CDR3 DNA reads TGCGCCAGCAGCTTAAACGCAGGGGCCCCTGAAGCTTTCTTT. It translates to CASSLNAGAPEAFF.

This clonotype has just a few counts. This sequence joins TRBV19 and TRBJ2-1; TRBD2 might be the D (6 bases). The germline V gene encodes CDR1 LNHDA and CDR2 SQIVND (reference sequence). V was cut by 7 bases and J by 0 bases, with 13 bases left in between. This CDR3 is 15 amino acids long. The CDR3 DNA reads as TGTGCCAGTACCCCCGGGAGCTTCTCCTACAATGAGCAGTTCTTC. The encoded protein is CASTPGSFSYNEQFF.

The CDR3 here is CASSRGRGQPQHF. DNA for the CDR3: TGTGCCAGCAGCCGGGGCCGGGGTCAGCCCCAGCATTTT. The chain joins TRBV5-8 to TRBJ1-5; D perhaps matches TRBD1 (5 bases). Trimming left V 4 bases short and J 6 bases short, with 11 bases between. Looked up from germline, CDR1 is SGHTS and CDR2 is YDEGEE. The CDR3 runs 13 residues.

This clonotype has ten or more counts. CDR3 residues: CSASSGGAGYGYTF. The CDR3 DNA is TGCAGTGCTAGTTCAGGGGGCGCCGGCTATGGCTACACCTTC. This chain joins TRBV20-1 and TRBJ1-2; TRBD1 agrees at 8 bases. The trim removed 3 bases at V and 4 bases at J, leaving 7 bases unmatched. This CDR3 comprises 14 residues. From germline, CDR1 is DFQATT and CDR2 SNEGSKA (reference sequence).

This clonotype was found a few times. This chain uses TRBV5-4 with TRBJ2-5, with D tentatively TRBD2 (7 bases). This CDR3 spans 18 amino acids. The germline CDR1 and CDR2 sequences are SGHNT and YYREEE (reference sequence). With 0 bases removed from V and 4 bases from J, the gap between germline ends came to 22 bases. In DNA form, the CDR3 reads TGTGCCAGCAGCTTGGCAGTGGGGGCGGGGGTTGGGAGAGAGACCCAGTACTTC. This translates into CASSLAVGAGVGRETQYF.

The chain has TRBV5-1 and TRBJ2-2; no clear D. Germline loops: CDR1 SGHRS, CDR2 YFSETQ. The V end lost 0 bases, the J end lost 4 bases, and 13 bases lay between the germline ends. The CDR3 covers 16 residues. CDR3 amino acids: CASSLARMTSTGELFF. The CDR3 DNA sequence: TGCGCCAGCAGCTTGGCCCGGATGACGAGCACCGGGGAGCTGTTTTTT.

In its sample, this clonotype was seen many times. The V gene is TRBV3-1, the J gene TRBJ1-5; D possibly corresponds to TRBD1 (5 bases). V was pared by 4 bases and J by 0 bases, with 16 bases between. Germline V CDR1 and CDR2: LGHDT, YNNKEL (reference sequence). The CDR3 is 17 residues long. For the CDR3, the DNA is TGTGCCAGCAGCCCATCTTATGGACAAACTAGCAATCAGCCCCAGCATTTT. As protein: CASSPSYGQTSNQPQHF. Full variable domain (remainder filled in from reference TRBV3-1 and TRBJ1-5): DTAVSQTPKYLVTQMGNDKSIKCEQNLGHDTMYWYKQDSKKFLKIMFSYNNKELIINETVPNRFSPKSPDKAHLNLHINSLELGDSAVYFCASSPSYGQTSNQPQHFGDGTRLSIL.

This clonotype was observed many times. This rearrangement joins TRBV2 to TRBJ2-1; D might be TRBD1 (6 bases). CDR1 and CDR2 from the germline V gene are SNHLY and FYNNEI. The CDR3 totals 15 residues. V shed 3 bases and J shed 5 bases, with 14 bases lying between them. CDR3 nucleotides: TGTGCCAGCAGTGAGATTAGGACAGCGAACAATGAGCAGTTCTTC. Amino acids: CASSEIRTANNEQFF.

The chain couples TRBV6-5 to TRBJ2-3, with 8 positions matching TRBD2. Germline V CDR1 and CDR2: MNHEY, SVGAGI. J lost 5 bases, V lost 2 bases, and 6 bases had no gene match. This CDR3 spans 15 amino acids. The CDR3 sequence: CASSYTGGPGDTQYF. DNA of the CDR3: TGTGCCAGCAGTTACACGGGGGGGCCGGGAGATACGCAGTATTTT.

The V and J genes are TRBV18 and TRBJ2-5, with 9 bases matching TRBD1. The CDR3 is 17 residues long. After removal of 3 bases from V and 2 bases from J, the junction contained 10 bases not matched to a gene. From germline, CDR1 is KGHSH and CDR2 LQKENI. This CDR3 is CASSPQPGQGPQETQYF. In DNA form, the CDR3 reads TGTGCCAGCTCACCCCAACCGGGACAGGGTCCTCAAGAGACCCAGTACTTC.

There are many counts of this clonotype. The J gene is TRBJ2-7, the V gene TRBV12-3 or TRBV12-4; no clear D gene. Trimming stripped 1 base from V and 0 bases from J, with 10 bases between. The CDR3 sequence is 15 residues long. The CDR3 region has the DNA TGTGCCAGCAGTTTAGAGACTTTAAGCTCCTACGAGCAGTACTTC. It specifies CASSLETLSSYEQYF.

This clonotype has ten or more counts. J is TRBJ2-7 and V is TRBV28; D is unclear. Trimming stripped 4 bases from V and 2 bases from J, with 9 bases between. Germline CDR1 MDHEN, CDR2 SYDVKM. The CDR3 spans 13 residues. CDR3: CASSSGRTYEQYF. The CDR3 DNA is TGTGCCAGCAGTTCCGGCAGAACCTACGAGCAGTACTTC.

As to this clonotype: No conserved phenylalanine or tryptophan ends this CDR3, so it is likely a read error. This chain links TRBV20-1 with TRBJ1-5; D unresolved. The CDR3 consists of 17 residues. CDR1 DFQATT and CDR2 SNEGSKA come from the germline V gene (reference sequence). Trimming removed 3 bases from V and 0 bases from J, with 18 bases in between. CDR3 nucleotide sequence: TGCAGTGCTAGTATCCTGGGAGCCCAATATAGCAATCAGCCCCAGCATCTT. Translation gives CSASILGAQYSNQPQHL.

A few counts support this clonotype. The rearrangement joins TRBV7-9 to TRBJ2-3; D uncertain. Per germline, CDR1 SEHNR and CDR2 FQNEAQ (reference sequence). The CDR3 spans 10 residues. Trimming took 5 bases from V and 5 from J, leaving 2 bases between them. CDR3 amino acids: CASSQDTQYF. CDR3 bases: TGTGCCAGCAGCCAAGATACGCAGTATTTT.

There are a few counts of this clonotype. The chain recombines TRBV15 with TRBJ1-2; D possibly corresponds to TRBD1 (5 bases). This CDR3 spans 17 amino acids. V gave up 1 base and J gave up 0 bases, with 15 bases separating them. From germline, CDR1 is LNHNV and CDR2 YYDKDF (reference sequence). The DNA for the CDR3 is TGTGCCACCAGCAGAGGGGACCCCGGAGATTCTAACTATGGCTACACCTTC. Its protein is CATSRGDPGDSNYGYTF. Together with reference TRBV15 and TRBJ1-2, the CDR3 gives the full variable domain: DAMVIQNPRYQVTQFGKPVTLSCSQTLNHNVMYWYQQKSSQAPKLLFHYYDKDFNNEADTPDNFQSRRPNTSFCFLDIRSPGLGDTAMYLCATSRGDPGDSNYGYTFGSGTRLTVV.

This clonotype was counted at least ten times. This chain links TRBV5-1 with TRBJ2-2; possibly TRBD2 for D (5 bases). Trimming removed 0 bases from V and 4 bases from J, with 7 bases in between. The CDR3 has 14 amino acids. The germline V gene encodes CDR1 SGHRS and CDR2 YFSETQ. In DNA, the CDR3 is TGCGCCAGCAGCTTGGCTGGAGGCACCGGGGAGCTGTTTTTT. Translated, it gives CASSLAGGTGELFF.

This clonotype was recorded at least ten times. The chain is built from TRBV5-6 and TRBJ1-2; D is uncertain. V shed 0 bases and J shed 7 bases, with 10 bases lying between them. Looked up from germline, CDR1 is SGHDT and CDR2 is YYEEEE. The CDR3 has 13 amino acids. The CDR3 sequence: CASSLGRASGYTF. The CDR3, as DNA: TGTGCCAGCAGCTTGGGGAGGGCCAGTGGCTACACCTTC.

This clonotype has only a few counts. V gene TRBV20-1 combines with J gene TRBJ2-3, with 11 bases that match TRBD2. CDR1 is DFQATT and CDR2 is SNEGSKA in the germline V gene (reference sequence). The CDR3 consists of 11 residues. CDR3 coding DNA: TGCACCAGGACTAGCGGGGATACGCAGTATTTT. Protein sequence: CTRTSGDTQYF.

This clonotype was picked up a small number of times. The J gene is TRBJ2-5, the V gene TRBV7-9, with a tentative D call TRBD2 (7 bases). This CDR3 comprises 14 residues. V lost 8 bases, J lost 1 base, and 14 bases lay in between. Germline V gene lookup returns CDR1 SEHNR and CDR2 FQNEAQ (reference sequence). This chain's CDR3 is CASGGGHLQETQYF. The CDR3 DNA sequence: TGTGCCAGCGGGGGGGGGCACCTCCAAGAGACCCAGTACTTC.